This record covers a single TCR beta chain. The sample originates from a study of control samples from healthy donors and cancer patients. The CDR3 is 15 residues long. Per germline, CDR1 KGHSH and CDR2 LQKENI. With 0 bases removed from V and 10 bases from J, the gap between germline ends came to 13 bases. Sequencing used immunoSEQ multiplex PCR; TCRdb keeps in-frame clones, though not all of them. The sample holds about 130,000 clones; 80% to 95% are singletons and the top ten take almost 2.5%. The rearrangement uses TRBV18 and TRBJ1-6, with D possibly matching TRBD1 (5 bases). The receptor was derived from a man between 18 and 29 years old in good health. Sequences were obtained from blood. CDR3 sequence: CASSPPRQGGSPLHF. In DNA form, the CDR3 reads TGTGCCAGCTCACCACCGCGTCAGGGCGGATCACCCCTCCACTTT.